This section outlines one T cell receptor (beta chain) sequence together with its context. With 4 bases clipped from V and 7 bases from J, the junction kept 7 bases outside the gene matches. Germline V gene sequence: CDR1 SGDLS, CDR2 YYNGEE. The CDR3 consists of 15 residues. Per the original methods: Using reference gene primer amplification, nucleated cell counts were estimated. The method was immunoSEQ multiplex PCR; TCRdb's version includes in-frame clones alone and lacks a portion of them. Clonal size and the V and J genes are those of that table, whereas D and trimming came from the DNA. The repertoire has fewer than 200,000 clones, under 85% of them found once; the top ten carry roughly 1.1%. These data originate in a study of blood T cell repertoires in COVID-19. Study context: From T cells, B-cell-depleted T cells, or PBMCs came the material, which was cDNA or gDNA.

The genes are TRBV9 and TRBJ2-1, with 11 bases lining up with TRBD2. The sequence was obtained from a man in his sixties who had recovered from COVID-19. Sequencing was performed on peripheral blood. CDR3 loop: CASSPYLAGGNEQFF. DNA for the CDR3: TGTGCCAGCAGCCCCTACCTAGCGGGGGGAAATGAGCAGTTCTTC. Complete variable domain (other parts from reference TRBV9 and TRBJ2-1): DSGVTQTPKHLITATGQRVTLRCSPRSGDLSVYWYQQSLDQGLQFLIQYYNGEERAKGNILERFSAQQFPDLHSELNLSSLELGDSALYFCASSPYLAGGNEQFFGPGTRLTVL.